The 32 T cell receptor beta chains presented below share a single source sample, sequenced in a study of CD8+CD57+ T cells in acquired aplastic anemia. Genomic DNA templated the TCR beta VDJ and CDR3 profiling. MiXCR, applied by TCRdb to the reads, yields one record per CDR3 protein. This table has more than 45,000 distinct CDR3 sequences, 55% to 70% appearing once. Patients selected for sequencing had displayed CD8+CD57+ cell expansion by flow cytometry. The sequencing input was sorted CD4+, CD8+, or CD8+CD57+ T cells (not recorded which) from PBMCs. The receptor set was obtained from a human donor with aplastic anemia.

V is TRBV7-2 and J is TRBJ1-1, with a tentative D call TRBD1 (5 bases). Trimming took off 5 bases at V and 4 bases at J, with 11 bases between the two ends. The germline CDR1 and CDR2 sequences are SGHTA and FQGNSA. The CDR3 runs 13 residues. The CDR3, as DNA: TGTGCCAGCAGCCCATCCAGGGTCACTGAAGCTTTCTTT. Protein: CASSPSRVTEAFF.

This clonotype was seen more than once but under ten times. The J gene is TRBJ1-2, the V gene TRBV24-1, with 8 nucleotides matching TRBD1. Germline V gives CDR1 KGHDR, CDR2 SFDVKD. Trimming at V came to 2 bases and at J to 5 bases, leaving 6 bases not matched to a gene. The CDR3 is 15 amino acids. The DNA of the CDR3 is TGTGCCACCAGTGATTCAGGGGGCCGAGGGTATGGCTACACCTTC. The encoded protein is CATSDSGGRGYGYTF.

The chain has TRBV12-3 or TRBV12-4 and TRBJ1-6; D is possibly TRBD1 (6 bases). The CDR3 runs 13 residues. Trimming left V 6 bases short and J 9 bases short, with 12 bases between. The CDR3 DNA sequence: TGTGCCAGCAGCAACAGGGAGGGTTCACCCCTCCACTTT. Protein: CASSNREGSPLHF.

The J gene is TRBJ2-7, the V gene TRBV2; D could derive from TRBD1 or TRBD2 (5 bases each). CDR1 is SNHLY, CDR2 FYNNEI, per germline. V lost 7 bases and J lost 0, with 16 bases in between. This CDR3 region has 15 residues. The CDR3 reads CASIRGDVSSYEQYF. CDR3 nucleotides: TGTGCCAGCATCCGAGGGGACGTAAGCTCCTACGAGCAGTACTTC.

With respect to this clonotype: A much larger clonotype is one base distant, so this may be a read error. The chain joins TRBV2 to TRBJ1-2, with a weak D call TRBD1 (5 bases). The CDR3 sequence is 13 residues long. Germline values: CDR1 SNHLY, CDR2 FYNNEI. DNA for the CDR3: TGTGCCAGCCCGGGAGGGGCAAACTATTGCTACACCTTC. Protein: CASPGGANYCYTF.

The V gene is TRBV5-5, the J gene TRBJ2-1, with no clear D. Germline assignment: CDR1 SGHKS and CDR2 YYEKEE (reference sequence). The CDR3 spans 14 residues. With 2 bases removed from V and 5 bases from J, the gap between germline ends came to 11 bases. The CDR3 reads CASSFRRVDNEQFF. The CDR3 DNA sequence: TGTGCCAGCAGCTTTAGAAGGGTTGACAATGAGCAGTTCTTC.

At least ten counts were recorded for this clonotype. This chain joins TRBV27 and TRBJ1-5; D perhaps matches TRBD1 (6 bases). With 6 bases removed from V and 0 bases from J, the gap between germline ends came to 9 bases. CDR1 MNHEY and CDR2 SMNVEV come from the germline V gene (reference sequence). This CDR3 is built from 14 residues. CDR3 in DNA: TGTGCCAGCAGCAGGGGATATAGCAATCAGCCCCAGCATTTT. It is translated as CASSRGYSNQPQHF.

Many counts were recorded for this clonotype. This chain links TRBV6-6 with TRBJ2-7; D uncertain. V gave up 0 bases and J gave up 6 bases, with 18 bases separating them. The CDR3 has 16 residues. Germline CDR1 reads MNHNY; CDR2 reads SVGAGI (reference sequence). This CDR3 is CASSYSTTPPQLEQYV. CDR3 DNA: TGTGCCAGCAGTTACTCGACGACCCCACCTCAACTCGAGCAGTACGTC.

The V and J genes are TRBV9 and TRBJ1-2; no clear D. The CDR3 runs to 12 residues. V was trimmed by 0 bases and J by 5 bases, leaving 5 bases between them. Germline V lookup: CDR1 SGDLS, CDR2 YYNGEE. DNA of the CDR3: TGTGCCAGCAGCGTAGGTGGATATGGCTACACCTTC. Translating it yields CASSVGGYGYTF.

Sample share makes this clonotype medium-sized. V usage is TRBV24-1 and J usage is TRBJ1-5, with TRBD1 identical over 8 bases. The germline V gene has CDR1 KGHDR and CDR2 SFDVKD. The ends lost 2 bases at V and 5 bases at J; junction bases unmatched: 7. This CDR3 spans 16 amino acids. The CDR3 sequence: CATSDSGTGLDQPQHF. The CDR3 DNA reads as TGTGCCACCAGTGATTCCGGGACAGGATTAGATCAGCCCCAGCATTTT.

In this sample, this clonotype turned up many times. For the CDR3, the DNA is TGTGCCAGCAGCTTAGTGGCGGGGACGGACACTGAAGCTTTCTTT. Translated, it gives CASSLVAGTDTEAFF. The rearrangement links TRBV11-2 to TRBJ1-1, with a tentative D call TRBD1 (5 bases). This CDR3 region has 15 residues. The ends were cut back, 1 base at V and 3 bases at J, with 12 bases in the middle. Germline loops: CDR1 SGHAT, CDR2 FQNNGV.

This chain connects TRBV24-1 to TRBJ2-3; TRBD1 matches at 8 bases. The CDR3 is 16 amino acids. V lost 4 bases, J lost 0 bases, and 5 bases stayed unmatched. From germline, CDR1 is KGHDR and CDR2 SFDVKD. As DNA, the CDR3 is TGTGCCACCAGTGACCCGACAGGGGCTAGCACAGATACGCAGTATTTT. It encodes CATSDPTGASTDTQYF.

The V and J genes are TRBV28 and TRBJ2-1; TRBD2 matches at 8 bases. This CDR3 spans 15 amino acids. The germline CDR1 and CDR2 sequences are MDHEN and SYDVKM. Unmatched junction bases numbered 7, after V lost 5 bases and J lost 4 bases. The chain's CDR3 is CASSPGGGVYNEQFF. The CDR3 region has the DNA TGTGCCAGCAGTCCCGGGGGGGGGGTTTACAATGAGCAGTTCTTC.

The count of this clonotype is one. The CDR3 here is CASSLGTAWGGQDEQFF. As DNA, the CDR3 is TGTGCCAGCAGTTTGGGTACTGCCTGGGGGGGCCAGGATGAGCAGTTCTTC. This sequence joins TRBV2 and TRBJ2-1; tentative D call: TRBD2 (7 bases). Germline V CDR1 and CDR2: SNHLY, FYNNEI. The CDR3 runs 17 residues. Trimming removed 5 bases from V and 8 bases from J, with 25 bases in between.

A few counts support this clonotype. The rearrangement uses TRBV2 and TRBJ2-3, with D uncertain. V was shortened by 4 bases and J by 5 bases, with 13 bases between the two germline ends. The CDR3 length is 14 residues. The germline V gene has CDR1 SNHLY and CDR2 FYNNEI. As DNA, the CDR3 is TGTGCCAGCAGTGGGTCTTGGGTGGGAGATACGCAGTATTTT. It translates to CASSGSWVGDTQYF.

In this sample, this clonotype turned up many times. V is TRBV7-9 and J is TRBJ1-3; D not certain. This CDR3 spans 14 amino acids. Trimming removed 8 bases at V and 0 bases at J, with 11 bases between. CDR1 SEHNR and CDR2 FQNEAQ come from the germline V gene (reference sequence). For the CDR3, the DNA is TGTGCCAGCGAAGCCCCATCCTCTGGAAACACCATATATTTT. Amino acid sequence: CASEAPSSGNTIYF.

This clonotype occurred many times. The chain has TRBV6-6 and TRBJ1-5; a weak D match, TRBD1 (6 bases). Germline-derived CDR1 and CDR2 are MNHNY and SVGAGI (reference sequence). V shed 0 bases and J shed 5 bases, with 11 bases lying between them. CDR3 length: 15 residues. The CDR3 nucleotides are TGTGCCAGCAGTTACTCCCGGGACACCTATCAGCCCCAGCATTTT. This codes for CASSYSRDTYQPQHF.

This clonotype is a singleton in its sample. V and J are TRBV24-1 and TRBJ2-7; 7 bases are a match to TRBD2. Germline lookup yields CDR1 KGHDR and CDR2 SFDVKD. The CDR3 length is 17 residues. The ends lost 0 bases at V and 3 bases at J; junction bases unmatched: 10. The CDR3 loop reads CATSDLASSGDGYEQYV. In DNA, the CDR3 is TGTGCCACCAGTGATTTGGCAAGCAGCGGGGACGGCTACGAGCAGTACGTC.

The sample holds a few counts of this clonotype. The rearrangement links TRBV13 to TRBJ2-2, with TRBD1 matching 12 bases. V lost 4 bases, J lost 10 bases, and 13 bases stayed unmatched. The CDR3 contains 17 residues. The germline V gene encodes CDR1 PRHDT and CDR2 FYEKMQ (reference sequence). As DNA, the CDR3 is TGTGCCAGCAGCTCTCGGGACAGGGGGCGAGGGTTGGAGGAGCTGTTTTTT. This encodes CASSSRDRGRGLEELFF.

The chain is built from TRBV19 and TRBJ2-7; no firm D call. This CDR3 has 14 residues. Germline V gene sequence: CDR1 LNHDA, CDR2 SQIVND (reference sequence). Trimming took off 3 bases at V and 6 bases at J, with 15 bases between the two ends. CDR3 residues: CASSISLSWGEQYF. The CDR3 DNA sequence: TGTGCCAGTAGTATCTCCCTAAGTTGGGGCGAGCAGTACTTC.

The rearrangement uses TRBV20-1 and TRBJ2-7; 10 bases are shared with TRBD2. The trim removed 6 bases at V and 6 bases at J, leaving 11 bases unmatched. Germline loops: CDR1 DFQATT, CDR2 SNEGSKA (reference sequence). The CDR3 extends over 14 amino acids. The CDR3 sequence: CSAGGGSGRREQYF. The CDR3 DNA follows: TGCAGTGCGGGAGGTGGTAGCGGGAGGCGCGAGCAGTACTTC.

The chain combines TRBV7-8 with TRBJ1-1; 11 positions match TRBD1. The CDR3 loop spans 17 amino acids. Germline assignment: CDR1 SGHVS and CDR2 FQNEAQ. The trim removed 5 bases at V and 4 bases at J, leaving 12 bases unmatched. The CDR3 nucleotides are TGTGCCAGCAGCCTTTCCGGGACAGGGGGACGGAGCACTGAAGCTTTCTTT. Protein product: CASSLSGTGGRSTEAFF. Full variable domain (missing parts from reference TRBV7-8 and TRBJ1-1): GAGVSQSPRYKVAKRGQDVALRCDPISGHVSLFWYQQALGQGPEFLTYFQNEAQLDKSGLPSDRFFAERPEGSVSTLKIQRTQQEDSAVYLCASSLSGTGGRSTEAFFGQGTRLTVV.

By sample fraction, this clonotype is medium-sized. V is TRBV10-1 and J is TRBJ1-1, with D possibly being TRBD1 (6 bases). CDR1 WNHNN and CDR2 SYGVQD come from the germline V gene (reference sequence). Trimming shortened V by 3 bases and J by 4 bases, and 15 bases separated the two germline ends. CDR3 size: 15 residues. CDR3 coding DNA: TGCGCCAGCAGTGAATACAGGGAAGGTACCACTGAAGCTTTCTTT. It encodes CASSEYREGTTEAFF.

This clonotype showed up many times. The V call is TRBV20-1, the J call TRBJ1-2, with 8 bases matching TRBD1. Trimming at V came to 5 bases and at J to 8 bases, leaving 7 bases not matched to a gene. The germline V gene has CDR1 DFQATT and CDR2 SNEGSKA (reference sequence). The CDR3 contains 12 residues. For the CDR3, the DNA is TGCAGTGCTGGACAACAGGGGGAAGGCTACACCTTC. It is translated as CSAGQQGEGYTF.

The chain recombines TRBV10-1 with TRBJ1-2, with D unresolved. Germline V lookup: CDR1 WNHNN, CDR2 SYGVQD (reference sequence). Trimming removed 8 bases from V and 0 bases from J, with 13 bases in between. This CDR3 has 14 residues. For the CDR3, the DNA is TGCGCCAGCTTACGGGCCCCTCCTAACTATGGCTACACCTTC. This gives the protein CASLRAPPNYGYTF.

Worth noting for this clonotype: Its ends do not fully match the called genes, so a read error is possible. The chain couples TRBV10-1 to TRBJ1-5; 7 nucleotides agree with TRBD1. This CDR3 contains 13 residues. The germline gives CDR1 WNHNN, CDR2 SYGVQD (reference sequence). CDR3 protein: CASSTGANQPQHF. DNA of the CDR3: TGTGCCAGCAGTACAGGGGCGAATCAGCCCCAGCATTTT.

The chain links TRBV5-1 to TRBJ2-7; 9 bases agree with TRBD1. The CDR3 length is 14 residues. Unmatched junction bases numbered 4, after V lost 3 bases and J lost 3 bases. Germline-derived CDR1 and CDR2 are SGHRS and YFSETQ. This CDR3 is CASSSGTGNYEQYF. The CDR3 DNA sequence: TGCGCCAGCAGCTCAGGGACAGGGAACTACGAGCAGTACTTC.

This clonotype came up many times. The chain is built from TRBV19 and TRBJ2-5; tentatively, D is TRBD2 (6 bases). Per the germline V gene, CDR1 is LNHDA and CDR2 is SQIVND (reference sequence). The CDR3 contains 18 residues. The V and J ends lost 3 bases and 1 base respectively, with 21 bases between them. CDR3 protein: CASSIGGQGEGLQETQYF. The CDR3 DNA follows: TGTGCCAGTAGTATTGGGGGTCAGGGAGAGGGACTCCAAGAGACCCAGTACTTC.

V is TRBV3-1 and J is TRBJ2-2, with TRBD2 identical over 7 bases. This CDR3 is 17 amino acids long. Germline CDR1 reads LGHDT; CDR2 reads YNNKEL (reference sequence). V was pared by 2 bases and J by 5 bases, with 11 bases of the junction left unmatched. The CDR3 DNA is TGTGCCAGCAGCCAATACCATACGGGGGAGGGGACCGGGGAGCTGTTTTTT. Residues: CASSQYHTGEGTGELFF.

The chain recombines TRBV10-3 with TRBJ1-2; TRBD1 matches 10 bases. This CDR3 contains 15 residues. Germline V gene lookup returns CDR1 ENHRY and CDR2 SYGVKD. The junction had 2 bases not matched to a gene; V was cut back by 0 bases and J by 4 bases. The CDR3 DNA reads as TGTGCCATCAGTGAGTCGGGACAGGGGACCTATGGCTACACCTTC. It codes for CAISESGQGTYGYTF.

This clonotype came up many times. Written as DNA, the CDR3 is TGCAGTGCTGTCCCGGGGGCACAGGGGGGCTACGAGCAGTACTTC. It is translated as CSAVPGAQGGYEQYF. The genes are TRBV20-1 and TRBJ2-7; 8 positions agree with TRBD1. The CDR3 sequence is 15 residues long. Germline trimming cut 5 bases from V and 3 bases from J; bases unmatched to any gene: 12. Germline V CDR1 and CDR2: DFQATT, SNEGSKA (reference sequence).

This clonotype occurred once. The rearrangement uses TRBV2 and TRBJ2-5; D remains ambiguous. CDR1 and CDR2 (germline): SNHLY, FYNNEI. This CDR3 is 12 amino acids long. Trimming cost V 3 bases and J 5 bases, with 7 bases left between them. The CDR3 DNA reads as TGTGCCAGCAGTGATTACGGGGAGACCCAGTACTTC. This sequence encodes CASSDYGETQYF.